These 14 T cell receptor beta chains originate from one sample sequenced in a study of blood T cell repertoires in COVID-19 (dated by TCRdb to the early 2020s). Library preparation used the immunoSEQ multiplex PCR assay. Sourced from immuneACCESS, this table was stored by TCRdb with only in-frame sequences that have V and J called. A share of the clones is absent; for the studies checked, an unresolved V gene accounts for under half, and the remainder has no known explanation. For this sample there are roughly 250,000 clones; roughly 80% appear just once. The ten most abundant clones make up approximately 14% of the sample. Material: peripheral blood. Source of these receptors: a person between 65 and 79 years old with COVID-19, enrolled during active disease.

The genes are TRBV28 and TRBJ1-5, with D unresolved. The germline CDR1 and CDR2 sequences are MDHEN and SYDVKM. There are 11 residues in the CDR3. With 3 bases removed from V and 8 bases from J, the gap between germline ends came to 5 bases. This CDR3 is CASSFGKPQHF. In DNA, the CDR3 is TGTGCCAGCAGTTTCGGTAAGCCCCAGCATTTT. Filled out from reference TRBV28 and TRBJ1-5, the complete variable domain reads DVKVTQSSRYLVKRTGEKVFLECVQDMDHENMFWYRQDPGLGLRLIYFSYDVKMKEKGDIPEGYSVSREKKERFSLILESASTNQTSMYLCASSFGKPQHFGDGTRLSIL.

This clone has a handful of counts. The chain combines TRBV6-5 with TRBJ2-5, with 7 bases that match TRBD2. With V trimmed by 10 bases and J by 5 bases, 10 bases remained unmatched. The CDR3 runs 13 residues. Germline loops: CDR1 MNHEY, CDR2 SVGAGI. This chain's CDR3 is CATTFGGGETQYF. In DNA form, the CDR3 reads TGTGCCACCACTTTCGGGGGAGGGGAGACCCAGTACTTC.

The CDR3 here is CASSIDSSNQPQHF. CDR3 DNA: TGTGCCAGTAGTATAGACAGTAGCAATCAGCCCCAGCATTTT. This sequence joins TRBV19 and TRBJ1-5; no clear D. The CDR3 sequence is 14 residues long. Germline CDR1 reads LNHDA; CDR2 reads SQIVND (reference sequence). The V gene lost 0 bases and the J gene lost 0 bases, with 3 bases spanning the gap.

J is TRBJ2-3 and V is TRBV5-1; D may be TRBD1 (6 bases). V lost 2 bases to trimming and J lost 2 bases, with 12 bases between them. Germline CDR1 reads SGHRS; CDR2 reads YFSETQ. The CDR3 has 15 residues. The CDR3 here is CASSLGQLYTDTQYF. CDR3 DNA: TGCGCCAGCAGCTTAGGACAGCTTTACACAGATACGCAGTATTTT. The full variable domain, with the rest looked up from reference TRBV5-1 and TRBJ2-3, is KAGVTQTPRYLIKTRGQQVTLSCSPISGHRSVSWYQQTPGQGLQFLFEYFSETQRNKGNFPGRFSGRQFSNSRSEMNVSTLELGDSALYLCASSLGQLYTDTQYFGPGTRLTVL.

The CDR3 DNA is TGTGCCAGCAGCCAAGACCCCAGGACAGGGCCTGAGGGCACTGAAGCTTTCTTT. Translation: CASSQDPRTGPEGTEAFF. This rearrangement joins TRBV14 to TRBJ1-1; 8 bases fit TRBD1. The CDR3 contains 18 residues. Germline V CDR1 and CDR2: SGHDN, FVKESK. After removal of 0 bases from V and 4 bases from J, the junction contained 13 bases not matched to a gene.

J is TRBJ1-2 and V is TRBV28; perhaps TRBD1 as D (5 bases). CDR3 length: 13 residues. Trimming removed 6 bases from V and 4 bases from J, with 12 bases in between. The germline V gene encodes CDR1 MDHEN and CDR2 SYDVKM. The CDR3 sequence: CASSLQETYGYTF. The CDR3 DNA sequence: TGTGCCAGCAGCCTACAGGAAACCTATGGCTACACCTTC.

This clone has just a few counts. CDR3 DNA: TGTGCCAGCAGAGAGGCGGGGCAGAGCAATCAGCCCCAGCATTTT. As protein: CASREAGQSNQPQHF. This chain joins TRBV6-5 and TRBJ1-5; the D gene is possibly TRBD1 (5 bases). There are 15 residues in the CDR3. Germline assignment: CDR1 MNHEY and CDR2 SVGAGI. V dropped 6 bases and J dropped 1 base, with 13 bases sitting between them.

V is TRBV19 and J is TRBJ1-1; D unclear. V dropped 5 bases and J dropped 0 bases, with 13 bases sitting between them. From germline, CDR1 is LNHDA and CDR2 SQIVND (reference sequence). The length of the CDR3 is 15 residues. For the CDR3, the DNA is TGTGCCAGTAGTTATGCAAACATACTGAACACTGAAGCTTTCTTT. This encodes CASSYANILNTEAFF.

This rearrangement joins TRBV7-3 to TRBJ2-1; tentative D call: TRBD2 (6 bases). The germline gives CDR1 SGHTA, CDR2 FQGTGA. V lost 1 base, J lost 2 bases, and 12 bases lay in between. The CDR3 sequence is 16 residues long. The CDR3 sequence is CASSLIGRGTYNEQFF. DNA of the CDR3: TGTGCCAGCAGCTTAATTGGGCGGGGAACCTACAATGAGCAGTTCTTC.

A word on this clone: The junction departs from germline at one end; a sequencing error may be responsible. This chain joins TRBV19 and TRBJ1-5; 7 positions match TRBD1. The V gene's germline CDR1 is LNHDA and CDR2 SQIVND (reference sequence). The CDR3 contains 13 residues. For the CDR3, the DNA is TGTGCCAGTAGTGTAGACAGGGTTCAGCCCCAGCATTTT. This sequence encodes CASSVDRVQPQHF. The full variable domain, completed using reference TRBV19 and TRBJ1-5, is DGGITQSPKYLFRKEGQNVTLSCEQNLNHDAMYWYRQDPGQGLRLIYYSQIVNDFQKGDIAEGYSVSREKKESFPLTVTSAQKNPTAFYLCASSVDRVQPQHFGDGTRLSIL.

The J gene is TRBJ1-4, the V gene TRBV4-1, with 9 positions matching TRBD1. Germline trimming cut 0 bases from V and 5 bases from J; bases unmatched to any gene: 7. The germline V gene encodes CDR1 MGHRA and CDR2 YSYEKL. The CDR3 consists of 17 residues. The CDR3 DNA reads TGCGCCAGCAGCCAAGACGGGGAGACAGGGGGGAATGAAAAACTGTTTTTT. It codes for CASSQDGETGGNEKLFF.

Notes on this clone: Other DNA sequences from this sample encode an identical CDR3 as well. V usage is TRBV5-4 and J usage is TRBJ2-5; TRBD1 might be the D (5 bases). Germline-derived CDR1 and CDR2 are SGHNT and YYREEE (reference sequence). The ends were cut back, 0 bases at V and 2 bases at J, with 5 bases in the middle. CDR3 length: 13 residues. CDR3 in DNA: TGTGCCAGCAGCTTGGGACAGCAAGAGACCCAGTACTTC. It codes for CASSLGQQETQYF. The variable domain in full, with the rest retrieved from reference TRBV5-4 and TRBJ2-5, is ETGVTQSPTHLIKTRGQQVTLRCSSQSGHNTVSWYQQALGQGPQFIFQYYREEENGRGNFPPRFSGLQFPNYSSELNVNALELDDSALYLCASSLGQQETQYFGPGTRLLVL.

The chain has TRBV3-1 (or the pseudogene TRBV3-2) and TRBJ2-2, with D tentatively TRBD1 (5 bases). The CDR3 runs 14 residues. Deletions cut 1 base from V and 6 bases from J, with 9 bases between. Germline values: CDR1 LGHDT, CDR2 YNNKEL (reference sequence). Here the CDR3 reads CASSQGGAAGELFF. Written as DNA, the CDR3 is TGTGCCAGCAGCCAAGGGGGCGCGGCCGGGGAGCTGTTTTTT.

The table lists this clone with a count of one. This chain joins TRBV7-9 and TRBJ2-1; 9 bases agree with TRBD1. The CDR3 has 14 amino acids. Germline assignment: CDR1 SEHNR and CDR2 FQNEAQ (reference sequence). V trimming: 5 bases; J trimming: 8 bases; junction bases outside the gene matches: 7. The CDR3 nucleotides read TGTGCCAGCAGCGCTCCGGGACAGGGCTATGAGCAGTTCTTC. Its translation is CASSAPGQGYEQFF.